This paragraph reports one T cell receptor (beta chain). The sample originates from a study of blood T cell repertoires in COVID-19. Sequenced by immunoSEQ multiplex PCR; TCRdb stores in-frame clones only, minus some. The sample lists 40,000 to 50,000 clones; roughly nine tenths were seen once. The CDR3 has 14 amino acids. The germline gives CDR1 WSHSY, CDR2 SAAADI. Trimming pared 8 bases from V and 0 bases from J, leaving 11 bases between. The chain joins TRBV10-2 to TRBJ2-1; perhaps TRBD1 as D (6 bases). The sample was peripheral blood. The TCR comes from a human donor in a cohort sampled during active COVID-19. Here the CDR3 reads CASCQQGSYNEQFF. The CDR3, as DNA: TGCGCCAGCTGTCAACAGGGCTCCTACAATGAGCAGTTCTTC.